These 12 T cell receptor beta chains originate from one sample sequenced in a study of blood T cells in healthy people across ages. A J-beta primer mix and a sample-barcoded 5' primer were used in a second PCR of about 7 to 12 cycles. TCRdb itself ran the 5' RACE reads through MiXCR, one entry per CDR3 protein. This table holds around 780,000 distinct CDR3 sequences, 56% found once. The sequencing sample was made of blood. All receptors come from a man aged 40-49 years in good health.

On this clonotype: A much larger clone differs by one base, so this may be a read error. The chain couples TRBV5-1 to TRBJ1-4, with D uncertain. The CDR3 length is 16 residues. Germline CDR1 and CDR2: SGHRS and YFSETQ. V dropped 4 bases and J dropped 8 bases, with 21 bases sitting between them. CDR3 nucleotide sequence: TGCGCCAGCAGCCCCGAGGGCGACAAAAGCGGGGAAAAACTGTTTTTT. This sequence encodes CASSPEGDKSGEKLFF. The entire variable domain, with the rest obtained from reference TRBV5-1 and TRBJ1-4, is as follows: KAGVTQTPRYLIKTRGQQVTLSCSPISGHRSVSWYQQTPGQGLQFLFEYFSETQRNKGNFPGRFSGRQFSNSRSEMNVSTLELGDSALYLCASSPEGDKSGEKLFFGSGTQLSVL.

This clonotype was observed a handful of times. The rearrangement joins TRBV6-2 or TRBV6-3 to TRBJ2-5, with 8 bases identical to TRBD1. The V and J ends lost 7 bases and 4 bases, in that order; junction bases with no gene match: 5. Germline-derived CDR1 and CDR2 are MNHEY and SVGEGT. This CDR3 spans 13 amino acids. CDR3 sequence reads: CASTNDRGETQYF. CDR3 sequence (DNA): TGTGCCAGCACCAACGACAGGGGAGAGACCCAGTACTTC.

The chain recombines TRBV7-7 with TRBJ2-3; D is undetermined. V lost 1 base and J 1 base, leaving 12 bases between the germline ends. This CDR3 is built from 16 residues. From germline, CDR1 is SSHAT and CDR2 FNYEAQ (reference sequence). The CDR3 DNA is TGTGCCAGCAGCTTAGGAGTGAGGTCCCGCACAGATACGCAGTATTTT. Translating gives CASSLGVRSRTDTQYF.

V usage is TRBV5-1 and J usage is TRBJ2-5, with 9 bases fitting TRBD1. Trimming cost V 4 bases and J 5 bases; bases outside gene matches: 12. The germline CDR1 and CDR2 sequences are SGHRS and YFSETQ. The CDR3 sequence is 16 residues long. In DNA, the CDR3 is TGCGCCAGCAGCACACCTCCCGGGACAGGGTTGGAGACCCAGTACTTC. The encoded protein is CASSTPPGTGLETQYF.

This rearrangement joins TRBV5-4 to TRBJ2-3; D remains ambiguous. Trimming cost V 5 bases and J 12 bases, with 4 bases left between them. CDR1 is SGHNT and CDR2 is YYREEE in the germline V gene (reference sequence). The CDR3 loop spans 8 amino acids. The CDR3 sequence: CASSLQYF. CDR3 in DNA: TGTGCCAGCAGTTTACAGTATTTT.

There are many counts of this clonotype. The chain recombines TRBV6-5 with TRBJ1-6, with D possibly TRBD1 on 6 matching bases. There are 14 residues in the CDR3. Germline V CDR1 and CDR2: MNHEY, SVGAGI. V was pared by 6 bases and J by 12 bases, with 18 bases between. The CDR3 nucleotides read TGTGCCAGCAGCCGGGACATTCCTAAGGTACCCCTCCACTTT. Its translation is CASSRDIPKVPLHF.

This clonotype was observed a few times. This chain connects TRBV4-2 to TRBJ2-3; 9 nucleotides match TRBD2. The CDR3 extends over 16 amino acids. The germline V gene has CDR1 LGHNA and CDR2 YNFKEQ. J was trimmed by 5 bases and V by 1 base; bases with no gene match: 7. The CDR3 sequence: CASSQGEAGGGDTQYF. The DNA of the CDR3 is TGTGCCAGCAGCCAAGGTGAAGCGGGGGGCGGAGATACGCAGTATTTT.

The chain carries TRBV9 and TRBJ2-7, with 10 positions matching TRBD2. The germline V gene has CDR1 SGDLS and CDR2 YYNGEE. The trim removed 0 bases at V and 0 bases at J, leaving 3 bases unmatched. There are 16 residues in the CDR3. CDR3 bases: TGTGCCAGCAGCGTAGGGGTAGCGGGAGGCTCCTACGAGCAGTACTTC. Its protein product is CASSVGVAGGSYEQYF. Based on the CDR3 plus reference TRBV9 and TRBJ2-7, the full variable domain is DSGVTQTPKHLITATGQRVTLRCSPRSGDLSVYWYQQSLDQGLQFLIQYYNGEERAKGNILERFSAQQFPDLHSELNLSSLELGDSALYFCASSVGVAGGSYEQYFGPGTRLTVT.

The table lists this clonotype with a few counts. The chain uses TRBV9 and TRBJ2-1; 8 bases match TRBD2. The trim removed 1 base at V and 7 bases at J, leaving 7 bases unmatched. The CDR3 extends over 15 amino acids. CDR1 and CDR2 (germline): SGDLS, YYNGEE. This CDR3 is CASSVKSGGINEQFF. The DNA of the CDR3 is TGTGCCAGCAGCGTAAAAAGCGGGGGAATTAATGAGCAGTTCTTC.

The V and J genes are TRBV11-2 and TRBJ2-7; 9 bases are a match to TRBD2. The CDR3 contains 15 residues. The J segment lost 3 bases and the V segment lost 5 bases, leaving 8 bases of the junction unmatched. Per the germline V gene, CDR1 is SGHAT and CDR2 is FQNNGV. CDR3 residues: CASSLLTSGFYEQYF. CDR3 sequence (DNA): TGTGCCAGCAGCCTGCTGACTAGCGGATTCTACGAGCAGTACTTC.

This chain connects TRBV2 to TRBJ2-7, with 11 bases aligning to TRBD2. The CDR3 loop spans 17 amino acids. Unmatched junction bases numbered 6, after V lost 2 bases and J lost 0 bases. The germline gives CDR1 SNHLY, CDR2 FYNNEI. The CDR3 loop is CASSERGLAEASYEQYF. Written as DNA, the CDR3 is TGTGCCAGCAGTGAAAGGGGACTAGCGGAGGCCTCCTACGAGCAGTACTTC.

This clonotype was observed a handful of times. The chain combines TRBV27 with TRBJ2-1; 10 bases are a match to TRBD1. V was pared by 7 bases and J by 5 bases, with 11 bases of the junction left unmatched. From germline, CDR1 is MNHEY and CDR2 SMNVEV (reference sequence). CDR3 length: 16 residues. CDR3 DNA: TGTGCCAGCACTAAGACAGGGGGCATGGGGAACAATGAGCAGTTCTTC. This codes for CASTKTGGMGNNEQFF.